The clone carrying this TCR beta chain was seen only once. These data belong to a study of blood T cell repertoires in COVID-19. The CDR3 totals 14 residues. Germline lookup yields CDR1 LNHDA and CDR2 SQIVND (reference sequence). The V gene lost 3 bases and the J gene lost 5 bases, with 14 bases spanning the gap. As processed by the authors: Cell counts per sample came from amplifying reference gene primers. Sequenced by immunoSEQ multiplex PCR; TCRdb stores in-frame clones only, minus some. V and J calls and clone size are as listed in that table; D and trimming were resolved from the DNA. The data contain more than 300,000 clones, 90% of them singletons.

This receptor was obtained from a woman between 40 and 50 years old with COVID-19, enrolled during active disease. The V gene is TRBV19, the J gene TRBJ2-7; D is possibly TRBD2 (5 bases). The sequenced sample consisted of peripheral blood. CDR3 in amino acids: CASSIGVGVHEQYF. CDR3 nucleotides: TGTGCCAGTAGTATTGGCGTGGGAGTCCACGAGCAGTACTTC.